The count of the clone carrying this T cell receptor (beta chain) is one. Method: immunoSEQ multiplex PCR; TCRdb's copy keeps in-frame clones and lacks some. The table includes some 14,000 clones, around 91% detected once. The CDR3 loop spans 11 amino acids. The germline V gene encodes CDR1 MDHEN and CDR2 SYDVKM. Trimming cost V 0 bases and J 8 bases, with 4 bases left between them. The data were obtained in a study of blood T cell repertoires in COVID-19. Overall study context: Donors in the United States, Italy and Spain gave samples during acute or convalescent COVID-19.

V usage is TRBV28 and J usage is TRBJ1-2, with unresolved D. The source is a man between 45 and 60 years old with active COVID-19. Sequencing input: peripheral blood. The CDR3 sequence: CASSLWTGYTF. The CDR3 nucleotides read TGTGCCAGCAGTTTATGGACAGGCTACACCTTC.